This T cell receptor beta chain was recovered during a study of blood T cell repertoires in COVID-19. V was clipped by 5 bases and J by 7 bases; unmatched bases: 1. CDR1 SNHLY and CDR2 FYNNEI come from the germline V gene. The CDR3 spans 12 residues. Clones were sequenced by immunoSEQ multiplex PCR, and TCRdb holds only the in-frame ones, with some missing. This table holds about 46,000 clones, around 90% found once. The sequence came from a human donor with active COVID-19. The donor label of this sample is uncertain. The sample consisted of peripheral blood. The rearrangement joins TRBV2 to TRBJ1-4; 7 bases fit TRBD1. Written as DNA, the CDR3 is TGTGCCAGCAGTACAGGGGTTGAAAAACTGTTTTTT. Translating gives CASSTGVEKLFF.